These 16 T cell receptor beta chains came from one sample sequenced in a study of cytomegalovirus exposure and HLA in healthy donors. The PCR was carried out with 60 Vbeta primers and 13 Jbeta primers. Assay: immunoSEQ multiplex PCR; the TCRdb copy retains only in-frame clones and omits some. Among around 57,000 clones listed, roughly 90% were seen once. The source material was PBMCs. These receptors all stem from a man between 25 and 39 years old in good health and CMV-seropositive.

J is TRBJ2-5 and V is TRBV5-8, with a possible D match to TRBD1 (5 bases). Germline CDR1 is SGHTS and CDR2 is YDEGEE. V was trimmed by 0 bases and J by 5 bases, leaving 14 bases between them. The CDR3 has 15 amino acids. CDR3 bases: TGTGCCAGCAGCTTGGCCAGGGTTCGATATGAGACCCAGTACTTC. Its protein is CASSLARVRYETQYF. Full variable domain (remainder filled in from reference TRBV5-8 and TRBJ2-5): EAGVTQSPTHLIKTRGQQATLRCSPISGHTSVYWYQQALGLGLQFLLWYDEGEERNRGNFPPRFSGRQFPNYSSELNVNALELEDSALYLCASSLARVRYETQYFGPGTRLLVL.

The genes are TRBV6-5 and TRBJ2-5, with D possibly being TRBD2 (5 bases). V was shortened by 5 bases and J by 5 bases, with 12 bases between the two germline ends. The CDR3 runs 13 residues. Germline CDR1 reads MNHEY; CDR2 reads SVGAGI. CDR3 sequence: CASSVSREETQYF. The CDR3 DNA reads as TGTGCCAGCAGTGTCTCAAGGGAGGAGACCCAGTACTTC.

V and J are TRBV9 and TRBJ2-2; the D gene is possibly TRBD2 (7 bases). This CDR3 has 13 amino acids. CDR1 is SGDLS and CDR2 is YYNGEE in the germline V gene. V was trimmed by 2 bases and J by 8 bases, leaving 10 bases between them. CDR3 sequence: CASSVGGAGELFF. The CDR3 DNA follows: TGTGCCAGCAGCGTTGGGGGGGCGGGGGAGCTGTTTTTT.

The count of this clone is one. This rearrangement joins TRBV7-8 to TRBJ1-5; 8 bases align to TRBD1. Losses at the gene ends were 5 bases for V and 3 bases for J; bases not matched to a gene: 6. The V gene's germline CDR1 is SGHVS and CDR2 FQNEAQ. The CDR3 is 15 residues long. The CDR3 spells CASSPGQGYNQPQHF. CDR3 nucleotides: TGTGCCAGCAGCCCAGGACAGGGCTACAATCAGCCCCAGCATTTT. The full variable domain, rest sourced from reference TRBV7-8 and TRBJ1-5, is GAGVSQSPRYKVAKRGQDVALRCDPISGHVSLFWYQQALGQGPEFLTYFQNEAQLDKSGLPSDRFFAERPEGSVSTLKIQRTQQEDSAVYLCASSPGQGYNQPQHFGDGTRLSIL.

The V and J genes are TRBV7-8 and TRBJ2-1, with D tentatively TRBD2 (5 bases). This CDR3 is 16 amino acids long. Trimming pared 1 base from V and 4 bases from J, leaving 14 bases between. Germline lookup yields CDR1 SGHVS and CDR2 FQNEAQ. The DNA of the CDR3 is TGTGCCAGCAGCTTAGGGGTGCGGGTGATTTACAATGAGCAGTTCTTC. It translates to CASSLGVRVIYNEQFF.

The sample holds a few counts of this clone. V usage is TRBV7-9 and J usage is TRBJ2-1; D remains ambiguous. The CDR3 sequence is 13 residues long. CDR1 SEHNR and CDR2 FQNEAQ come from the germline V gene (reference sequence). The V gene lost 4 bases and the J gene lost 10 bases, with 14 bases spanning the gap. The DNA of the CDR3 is TGTGCCAGCAGCTCTAGGCCCGGAAACGAGCAGTTCTTC. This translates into CASSSRPGNEQFF.

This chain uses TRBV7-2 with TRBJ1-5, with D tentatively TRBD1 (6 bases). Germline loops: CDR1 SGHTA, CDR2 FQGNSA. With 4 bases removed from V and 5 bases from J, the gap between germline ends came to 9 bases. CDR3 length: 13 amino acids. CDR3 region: CASSSGADQPQHF. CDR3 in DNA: TGTGCCAGCAGCTCAGGGGCTGATCAGCCCCAGCATTTT.

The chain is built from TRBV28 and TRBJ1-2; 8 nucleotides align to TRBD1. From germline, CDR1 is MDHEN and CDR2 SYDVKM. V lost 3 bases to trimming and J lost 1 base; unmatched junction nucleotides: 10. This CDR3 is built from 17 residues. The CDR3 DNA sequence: TGTGCCAGCAGTTTCCCCGCCGGGACAGGAGGTAACTATGGCTACACCTTC. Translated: CASSFPAGTGGNYGYTF.

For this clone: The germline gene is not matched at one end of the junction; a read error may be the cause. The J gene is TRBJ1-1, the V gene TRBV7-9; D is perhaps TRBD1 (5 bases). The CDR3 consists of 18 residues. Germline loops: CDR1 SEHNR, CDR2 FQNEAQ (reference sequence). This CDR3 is CSSSLLGRAGWMNTEAFF. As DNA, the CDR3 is TGTTCCAGCAGCTTACTCGGGAGGGCAGGGTGGATGAACACTGAAGCTTTCTTT.

CDR3 sequence reads: CASSQEYLAVALNQPQHF. The CDR3 DNA is TGCGCCAGCAGCCAAGAATACCTCGCCGTAGCTCTCAATCAGCCCCAGCATTTT. This chain joins TRBV4-1 and TRBJ1-5, with D unclear. The CDR3 covers 18 residues. The V gene's germline CDR1 is MGHRA and CDR2 YSYEKL. Trimming pared 0 bases from V and 3 bases from J, leaving 18 bases between.

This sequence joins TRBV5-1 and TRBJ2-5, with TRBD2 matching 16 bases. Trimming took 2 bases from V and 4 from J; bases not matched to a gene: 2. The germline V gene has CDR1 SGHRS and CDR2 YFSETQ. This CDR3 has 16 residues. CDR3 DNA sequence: TGCGCCAGCAGCTTCGGGACTAGCGGGGGGGGAGAGACCCAGTACTTC. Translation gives CASSFGTSGGGETQYF.

The DNA for the CDR3 is TGTGCCAGCAGTGAAGGAGGGACTAGCGGGAGAAGAGGACAGTACTTC. Translation gives CASSEGGTSGRRGQYF. The chain couples TRBV6-1 to TRBJ2-7, with 14 bases identical to TRBD2. V was clipped by 1 base and J by 10 bases; unmatched bases: 9. The CDR3 loop spans 16 amino acids. Germline V gene data show CDR1 as MNHNS and CDR2 as SASEGT.

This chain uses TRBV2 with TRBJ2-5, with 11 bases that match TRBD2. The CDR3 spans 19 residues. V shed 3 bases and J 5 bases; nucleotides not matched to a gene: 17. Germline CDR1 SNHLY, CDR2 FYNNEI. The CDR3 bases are TGTGCCAGCAGTGATCCGACTAGCGGGAAGAAGGGGGTGAAGGAGACCCAGTACTTC. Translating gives CASSDPTSGKKGVKETQYF.

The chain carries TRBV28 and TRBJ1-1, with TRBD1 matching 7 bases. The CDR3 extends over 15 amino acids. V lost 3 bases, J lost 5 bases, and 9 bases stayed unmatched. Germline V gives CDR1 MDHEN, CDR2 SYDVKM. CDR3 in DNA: TGTGCCAGCAGTTTCCGGGACAGATTTTCGACTGAAGCTTTCTTT. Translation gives CASSFRDRFSTEAFF.

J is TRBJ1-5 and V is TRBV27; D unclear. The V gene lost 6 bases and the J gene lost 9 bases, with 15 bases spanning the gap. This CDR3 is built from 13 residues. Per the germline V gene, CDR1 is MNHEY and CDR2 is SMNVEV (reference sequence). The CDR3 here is CASRPLGMRPQHF. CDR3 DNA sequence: TGTGCCAGCAGACCCCTCGGGATGCGGCCCCAGCATTTT.

CDR3 nucleotides: TGCGCCAGCAGCTTGGGACTAGCCAAAAACATTCAGTACTTC. Its protein is CASSLGLAKNIQYF. The chain couples TRBV5-1 to TRBJ2-4; D gene ambiguous. V shed 0 bases and J shed 0 bases, with 4 bases lying between them. Germline assignment: CDR1 SGHRS and CDR2 YFSETQ. CDR3 length equals 14 residues.